These T cell receptor beta chains were read from a single sample in a study of blood T cell repertoires in COVID-19. Clones were read by immunoSEQ multiplex PCR, and TCRdb kept only the in-frame ones, dropping some. The data show some 65,000 clones, 80% to 95% seen once. The source material was peripheral blood. All receptors come from a man aged 50 to 59 with COVID-19, enrolled during active disease. Each CDR3 is given with its conserved first and last residue. For some rows the clone size is stated as once, few or many, or as a class when expanded; others skip it.

cdr3_aa	v_call	j_call	clone_size
CASSPGVYPYEQYF	TRBV19	TRBJ2-7	-
CASSLGDRGHSPLHF	TRBV11-2	TRBJ1-6	-
CASSSIGLAGEDTQYF	TRBV28	TRBJ2-3	-
CASSLARGQGVGAYEQYF	TRBV11-2	TRBJ2-7	-
CASRSQRGGNEKLFF	TRBV25-1	TRBJ1-4	-
CASSQERSDTQYF	TRBV3-1/TRBV3-2	TRBJ2-3	-
CASSIAGGLSEQFF	TRBV14	TRBJ2-1	-
CSARVLNEQFF	TRBV20-1	TRBJ2-1	once
CASSLLWGTPPGELFF	TRBV7-2	TRBJ2-2	-
CASSLAGQGAVDQPQHF	TRBV7-9	TRBJ1-5	-
CASSFGGTGTNTGELFF	TRBV5-1	TRBJ2-2	-
CASAPGTGTYEQYF	TRBV4-1	TRBJ2-7	-
CASSFWGREKDEQYF	TRBV27	TRBJ2-7	-
CASHKGGQETQYF	TRBV12-3/TRBV12-4	TRBJ2-5	-
CASSFGTGHAQDKKLFF	TRBV12-1	TRBJ1-4	-
CASSFSGLETDTQYF	TRBV5-4	TRBJ2-3	once
CASSLGTVDTQYF	TRBV18	TRBJ2-3	-
CASSQEFRLHEQYF	TRBV14	TRBJ2-7	-
CASSLVGRASGQNTEAFF	TRBV9	TRBJ1-1	-
CASSSDLGLAGVKREQYF	TRBV7-2	TRBJ2-7	few
CASSSGTEAFF	TRBV7-9	TRBJ1-1	-
CASSPMAGGITYEQYF	TRBV5-1	TRBJ2-7	-
CASSEGQGYDNQPQHF	TRBV6-1	TRBJ1-5	-
CASSLQGINTEAFF	TRBV5-4	TRBJ1-1	-
CASSPPSGRSSYNEQFF	TRBV18	TRBJ2-1	once
CASSDRDSGYNEQFF	TRBV6-4	TRBJ2-1	-
CASSRGTGNNQPQHF	TRBV5-1	TRBJ1-5	-
CASRTGGANTGELFF	TRBV3-1/TRBV3-2	TRBJ2-2	-
CASSLGLAFTNTGELFF	TRBV5-8	TRBJ2-2	-
CASSGGVNYGYTF	TRBV9	TRBJ1-2	once
CASSLERDRGQPTNEKLFF	TRBV11-3	TRBJ1-4	-
CASSYSMAGGRDTQYF	TRBV6-5	TRBJ2-3	-
CASRDSGRAKNIQYF	TRBV6-5	TRBJ2-4	-
CASNSRAGILNTEAFF	TRBV19	TRBJ1-1	-
CASSLGLYNEQFF	TRBV5-1	TRBJ2-1	-
CASSPLGQFNEQFF	TRBV28	TRBJ2-1	once
CASSSRDSHNYGYTF	TRBV4-1	TRBJ1-2	-
CASSPLPGQGTYEQYF	TRBV4-1	TRBJ2-7	-
CASTIQGRNGYTF	TRBV30	TRBJ1-2	-
CASSLMWEGLADEQYF	TRBV19	TRBJ2-7	-
CASIRDSFYSNQPQHF	TRBV28	TRBJ1-5	-
CASSEWTGDEKLFF	TRBV6-1	TRBJ1-4	-
CASSQVTTGANGYTF	TRBV14	TRBJ1-2	-
CASSLGQGATNEKLFF	TRBV5-1	TRBJ1-4	-
CASKNPRGSSNEKLFF	TRBV6-6	TRBJ1-4	few
CASSPGGSFYGYTF	TRBV27	TRBJ1-2	-
CASSYWSGGANTEAFF	TRBV6-2/TRBV6-3	TRBJ1-1	-
CASSLAGAGQAYEQYF	TRBV5-5	TRBJ2-7	few
CASRGPDSYSPLHF	TRBV2	TRBJ1-6	-
CASSPPPGPYEQYF	TRBV18	TRBJ2-7	-
CASSPGTGRNQPQHF	TRBV5-4	TRBJ1-5	-
CASGLVLGDSYEKLFF	TRBV12-5	TRBJ1-4	-
CASSLGGTSGGEQFF	TRBV5-4	TRBJ2-1	-
CASSLGRGSSYNEQFF	TRBV27	TRBJ2-1	-
CASSYWATGANYGYTF	TRBV6-2/TRBV6-3	TRBJ1-2	-